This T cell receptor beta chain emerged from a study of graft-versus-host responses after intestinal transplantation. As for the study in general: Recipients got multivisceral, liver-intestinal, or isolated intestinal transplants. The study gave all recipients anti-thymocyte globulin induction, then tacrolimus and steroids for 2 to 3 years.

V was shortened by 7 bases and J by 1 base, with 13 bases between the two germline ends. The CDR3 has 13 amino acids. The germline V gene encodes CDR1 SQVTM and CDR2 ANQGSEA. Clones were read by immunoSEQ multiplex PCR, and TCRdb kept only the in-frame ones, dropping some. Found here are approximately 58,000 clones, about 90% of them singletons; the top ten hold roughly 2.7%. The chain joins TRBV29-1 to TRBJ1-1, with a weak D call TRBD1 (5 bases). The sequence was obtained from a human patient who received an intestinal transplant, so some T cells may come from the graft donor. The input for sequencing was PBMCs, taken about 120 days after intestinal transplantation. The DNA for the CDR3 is TGCAGCGCCGCGGGCGGGACGAACACTGAAGCTTTCTTT. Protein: CSAAGGTNTEAFF.